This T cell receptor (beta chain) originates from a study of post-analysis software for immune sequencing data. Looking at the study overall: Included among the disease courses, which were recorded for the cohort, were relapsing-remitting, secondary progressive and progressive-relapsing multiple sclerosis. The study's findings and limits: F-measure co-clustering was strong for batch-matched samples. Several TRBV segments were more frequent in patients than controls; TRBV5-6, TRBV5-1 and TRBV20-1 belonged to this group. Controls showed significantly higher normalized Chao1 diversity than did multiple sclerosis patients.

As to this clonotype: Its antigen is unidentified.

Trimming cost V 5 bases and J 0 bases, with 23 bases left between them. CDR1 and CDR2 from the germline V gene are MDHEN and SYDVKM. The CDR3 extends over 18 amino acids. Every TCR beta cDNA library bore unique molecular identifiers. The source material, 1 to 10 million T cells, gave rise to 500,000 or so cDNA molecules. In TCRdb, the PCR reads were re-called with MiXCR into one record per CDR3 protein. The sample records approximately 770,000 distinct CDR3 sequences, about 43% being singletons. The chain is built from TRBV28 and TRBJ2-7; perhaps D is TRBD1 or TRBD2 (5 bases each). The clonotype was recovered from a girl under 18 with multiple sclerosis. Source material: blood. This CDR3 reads CASSGGQTRRSSSYEQYF. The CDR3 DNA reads TGTGCCAGCAGTGGGGGTCAGACTCGGAGATCCAGCTCCTACGAGCAGTACTTC.